This is a list of T cell receptor beta chains from one sample in a study of cytomegalovirus exposure and HLA in healthy donors. The table came from immunoSEQ multiplex PCR; TCRdb's copy has only in-frame clones and leaves some out. The repertoire table contains around 53,000 clones. The sample comprised PBMCs. The source of these receptors is a male donor in good health and CMV-seropositive. CDR3s include the opening cysteine and the closing phenylalanine or tryptophan. Each record gives: J gene, V gene, D gene, CDR3 protein, CDR3 DNA. The D gene is left open where the match is weak.

>TRBJ1-6|TRBV18|.
CASSSHSGGDSPLHF
TGTGCCAGCTCGTCGCATTCTGGGGGGGATTCACCCCTCCACTTT
>TRBJ2-7|TRBV2|TRBD1
CASSEGDRGFNEQYF
TGTGCCAGCAGCGAAGGGGACAGGGGCTTCAACGAGCAGTACTTC
>TRBJ2-3|TRBV9|.
CASSGGNSARTDTQYF
TGTGCCAGCAGCGGAGGGAACTCGGCACGGACAGATACGCAGTATTTT
>TRBJ1-1|TRBV5-1|.
CASSLAWNTEAFF
TGCGCCAGCAGCTTGGCCTGGAACACTGAAGCTTTCTTT
>TRBJ1-6|TRBV13|.
CASSLGDSGNSPLHF
TGTGCCAGCAGCTTAGGAGATTCGGGAAATTCACCCCTCCACTTT
>TRBJ2-1|TRBV15|TRBD2
CATSRALAGGEQFF
TGTGCCACCAGCAGAGCGTTAGCGGGTGGTGAGCAGTTCTTC
>TRBJ2-1|TRBV10-3|TRBD2
CAISGGTSGLNEQFF
TGTGCCATCAGCGGAGGGACTAGCGGACTCAATGAGCAGTTCTTC
>TRBJ2-5|TRBV9|.
CASSVVPSDETQYF
TGTGCCAGCAGCGTAGTGCCTAGTGATGAGACCCAGTACTTC
>TRBJ1-2|TRBV7-2|TRBD1
CASSPGQGLSGYTF
TGTGCCAGCAGCCCCGGACAGGGATTGAGTGGCTACACCTTC
>TRBJ2-3|TRBV30|TRBD2
CAWSSLLAGGTDTQYF
TGTGCCTGGAGTTCCCTACTAGCGGGGGGCACAGATACGCAGTATTTT
>TRBJ1-1|TRBV7-8|.
CASSLDRGIAEAFF
TGTGCCAGCAGCTTAGATAGGGGCATTGCTGAAGCTTTCTTT
>TRBJ2-1|TRBV29-1|TRBD2
CSGSSGGHNEQFF
TGCAGCGGATCTAGCGGGGGCCACAATGAGCAGTTCTTC
>TRBJ2-7|TRBV9|TRBD2
CASSVGGQATSGAEQYF
TGTGCCAGCAGCGTAGGGGGGCAGGCGACTAGCGGGGCCGAGCAGTACTTC
>TRBJ1-2|TRBV13|.
CASSLGRDVYGYTF
TGTGCCAGCAGCTTAGGCCGGGATGTCTATGGCTACACCTTC
>TRBJ2-5|TRBV11-2|TRBD1
CASSLGQGRSFRETQYF
TGTGCCAGCAGCTTAGGACAGGGAAGGTCGTTCCGAGAGACCCAGTACTTC
>TRBJ1-4|TRBV5-1|TRBD1
CASSLDRGHEKLFF
TGCGCCAGCAGCTTGGACAGGGGGCATGAAAAACTGTTTTTT
>TRBJ2-7|TRBV28|TRBD1
CASSSGQGAYEQYF
TGTGCCAGCAGTTCGGGACAGGGAGCCTACGAGCAGTACTTC
>TRBJ2-3|TRBV7-3|TRBD2
CASSDSGLGGDTQYF
TGTGCCAGCAGCGACTCGGGACTAGGAGGAGATACGCAGTATTTT